One sample yielded the 3 T cell receptor beta chains listed below, sequenced in a study of CD4 T cell repertoires in COVID-19. Clones were read by immunoSEQ multiplex PCR, and TCRdb kept only the in-frame ones, dropping some. The sample gives some 80,000 clones, about 83% of which show up once; about 0.5% is in the top ten. Specimen: CD4+ T cells from peripheral blood, collected after recovery from COVID-19. The receptors shown here come from a human donor who had COVID-19.

This sequence joins TRBV14 and TRBJ2-1, with D hard to call. The CDR3 is 15 amino acids. CDR1 is SGHDN, CDR2 FVKESK, per germline. Trimming shortened V by 0 bases and J by 6 bases, and 12 bases separated the two germline ends. The CDR3 nucleotides are TGTGCCAGCAGCCAAGACCCTAGTGGAAGCAATGAGCAGTTCTTC. Translated: CASSQDPSGSNEQFF.

The chain couples TRBV9 to TRBJ1-6; D is unresolved. This CDR3 comprises 13 residues. V lost 0 bases to trimming and J lost 11 bases, with 9 bases between them. Germline assignment: CDR1 SGDLS and CDR2 YYNGEE. The DNA of the CDR3 is TGTGCCAGCAGCGTAGATAGTCGGCCACCCCTCCACTTT. This translates into CASSVDSRPPLHF.

This rearrangement joins TRBV5-4 to TRBJ2-1; 9 bases line up with TRBD1. V dropped 4 bases and J dropped 8; count of bases not matched to a gene: 7. The CDR3 consists of 14 residues. The germline V gene has CDR1 SGHNT and CDR2 YYREEE (reference sequence). The DNA for the CDR3 is TGTGCCAGCAGCGAGGACAGGGGAGGCGATGAGCAGTTCTTC. Translating gives CASSEDRGGDEQFF. Complete variable domain (other parts from reference TRBV5-4 and TRBJ2-1): ETGVTQSPTHLIKTRGQQVTLRCSSQSGHNTVSWYQQALGQGPQFIFQYYREEENGRGNFPPRFSGLQFPNYSSELNVNALELDDSALYLCASSEDRGGDEQFFGPGTRLTVL.